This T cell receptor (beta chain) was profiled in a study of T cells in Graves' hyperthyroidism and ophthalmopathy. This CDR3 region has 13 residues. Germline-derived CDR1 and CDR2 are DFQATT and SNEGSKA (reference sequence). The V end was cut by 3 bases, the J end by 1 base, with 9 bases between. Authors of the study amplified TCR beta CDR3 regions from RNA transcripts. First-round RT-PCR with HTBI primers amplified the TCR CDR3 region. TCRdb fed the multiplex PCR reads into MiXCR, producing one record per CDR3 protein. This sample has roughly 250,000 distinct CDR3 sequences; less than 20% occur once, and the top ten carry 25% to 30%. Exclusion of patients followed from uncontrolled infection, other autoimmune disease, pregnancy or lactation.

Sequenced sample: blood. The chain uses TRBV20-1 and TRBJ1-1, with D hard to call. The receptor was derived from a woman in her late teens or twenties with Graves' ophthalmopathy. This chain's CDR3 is CSARRRRNTEAFF. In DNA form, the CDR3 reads TGCAGTGCTAGGAGACGGAGGAACACTGAAGCTTTCTTT.